Following are 17 T cell receptor beta chains from one sample sequenced in a study of T cell responses to AZD1222 COVID-19 vaccine. Using immunoSEQ multiplex PCR, the repertoire was profiled, and TCRdb retains in-frame clones only, with some absent. This table holds roughly 110,000 clones, approximately 83% found once. Sequenced here: peripheral blood, sampled on day 0 of AZD1222 vaccination. The receptors stem from an adult in good health.

V is TRBV6-5 and J is TRBJ2-7, with 9 bases that match TRBD1. CDR1 MNHEY and CDR2 SVGAGI come from the germline V gene. The CDR3 has 15 amino acids. The trim removed 6 bases at V and 3 bases at J, leaving 9 bases unmatched. The CDR3 reads CASRQAGQGFYEQYF. In DNA, the CDR3 is TGTGCCAGCAGGCAGGCGGGACAGGGATTCTACGAGCAGTACTTC.

This sequence joins TRBV28 and TRBJ2-5; tentatively, D is TRBD2 (6 bases). This CDR3 contains 13 residues. From germline, CDR1 is MDHEN and CDR2 SYDVKM. The V end lost 6 bases, the J end lost 4 bases, and 12 bases lay between the germline ends. The CDR3: CASRSTSVETQYF. The CDR3 DNA follows: TGTGCCAGCAGATCGACTAGTGTAGAGACCCAGTACTTC.

The chain is built from TRBV30 and TRBJ1-6, with 7 bases fitting TRBD1. The CDR3 runs to 14 residues. Trimming cost V 3 bases and J 6 bases; bases outside gene matches: 5. CDR1 is GTSNPN and CDR2 is SVGIG in the germline V gene (reference sequence). The CDR3 region is CAWRKGQPNSPLHF. Here the CDR3 DNA reads TGTGCCTGGAGAAAGGGACAGCCTAATTCACCCCTCCACTTT.

V usage is TRBV7-9 and J usage is TRBJ1-1, with 7 positions matching TRBD1. This CDR3 has 12 residues. CDR1 and CDR2 from the germline V gene are SEHNR and FQNEAQ (reference sequence). V was clipped by 5 bases and J by 10 bases; unmatched bases: 7. The CDR3 protein is CASSPTGRGAFF. CDR3 DNA sequence: TGTGCCAGCAGCCCGACAGGGCGTGGAGCTTTCTTT. The variable domain in full, with the rest retrieved from reference TRBV7-9 and TRBJ1-1, is DTGVSQNPRHKITKRGQNVTFRCDPISEHNRLYWYRQTLGQGPEFLTYFQNEAQLEKSRLLSDRFSAERPKGSFSTLEIQRTEQGDSAMYLCASSPTGRGAFFGQGTRLTVV.

The chain has TRBV9 and TRBJ1-1; tentative D call: TRBD1 (5 bases). The CDR3 totals 12 residues. Per germline, CDR1 SGDLS and CDR2 YYNGEE. Trimming took off 3 bases at V and 8 bases at J, with 11 bases between the two ends. CDR3: CASSAGEREAFF. CDR3 nucleotide sequence: TGTGCCAGCAGCGCGGGGGAGAGGGAAGCTTTCTTT. Drawing the rest from reference TRBV9 and TRBJ1-1, the complete variable domain is DSGVTQTPKHLITATGQRVTLRCSPRSGDLSVYWYQQSLDQGLQFLIQYYNGEERAKGNILERFSAQQFPDLHSELNLSSLELGDSALYFCASSAGEREAFFGQGTRLTVV.

The V and J genes are TRBV19 and TRBJ2-3; D could derive from TRBD1 or TRBD2 (7 bases each). Trimming removed 0 bases at V and 3 bases at J, with 19 bases between. The CDR3 runs 18 residues. Germline lookup yields CDR1 LNHDA and CDR2 SQIVND (reference sequence). The CDR3 DNA reads as TGTGCCAGTAGTATAGATGAAGGGAGGGCAGGGGGTACAGATACGCAGTATTTT. Protein product: CASSIDEGRAGGTDTQYF.

The genes are TRBV7-9 and TRBJ2-1; D is unresolved. V lost 0 bases and J 12 bases, leaving 9 bases between the germline ends. The CDR3 is 12 amino acids. Germline V gives CDR1 SEHNR, CDR2 FQNEAQ (reference sequence). The CDR3 bases are TGTGCCAGCAGCTTAGCGGAGTTTGGGCAGTTCTTC. It yields the protein CASSLAEFGQFF.

The chain employs TRBV10-3 and TRBJ2-5; D is unresolved. CDR3 size: 14 residues. V was cut by 4 bases and J by 1 base, with 10 bases left in between. Germline V lookup: CDR1 ENHRY, CDR2 SYGVKD. The CDR3 sequence is CAISGRRLQETQYF. In DNA, the CDR3 is TGTGCCATCAGTGGTCGCAGGCTCCAAGAGACCCAGTACTTC.

The chain joins TRBV5-1 to TRBJ2-3, with 12 bases identical to TRBD2. CDR1 is SGHRS and CDR2 is YFSETQ in the germline V gene. The CDR3 totals 21 residues. Trimming at V came to 3 bases and at J to 0 bases, leaving 17 bases not matched to a gene. This CDR3 is CASSSKPGLAGPPHSTDTQYF. The CDR3 region has the DNA TGCGCCAGCAGCTCGAAACCCGGACTAGCGGGGCCTCCTCATAGCACAGATACGCAGTATTTT.

This chain connects TRBV28 to TRBJ1-2; D may be TRBD1 (5 bases). This CDR3 comprises 13 residues. V shed 4 bases and J shed 2 bases, with 8 bases lying between them. Germline-derived CDR1 and CDR2 are MDHEN and SYDVKM. The CDR3 bases are TGTGCCAGCAGTTACTGGGGCAACTATGGCTACACCTTC. Its translation is CASSYWGNYGYTF.

This clone was picked up one time. This chain uses TRBV5-6 with TRBJ2-3; D uncertain. Germline V CDR1 and CDR2: SGHDT, YYEEEE. The ends were cut back, 4 bases at V and 1 base at J, with 13 bases in the middle. The CDR3 totals 15 residues. The CDR3 coding sequence is TGTGCCAGCAGCATCATAGCCGGAGGCACAGATACGCAGTATTTT. Translated: CASSIIAGGTDTQYF.

The chain combines TRBV21-1 with TRBJ2-1; the table's D call TRBD2 went unverified against the DNA. TRBV21-1 is annotated as a pseudogene. The CDR3 extends over 16 amino acids. The CDR3 region is CASSPSGRAGYNEQFF. CDR3 sequence (DNA): TGTGCCAGCAGTCCTAGCGGGAGGGCCGGCTACAATGAGCAGTTCTTC.

The V call is TRBV10-3, the J call TRBJ2-6; weak D call: TRBD1 (5 bases). The ends were cut back, 8 bases at V and 0 bases at J, with 8 bases in the middle. Germline V gives CDR1 ENHRY, CDR2 SYGVKD. The CDR3 extends over 14 amino acids. Here the CDR3 DNA reads TGTGCCATCCTCGACAGCTCTGGGGCCAACGTCCTGACTTTC. Translating it yields CAILDSSGANVLTF.

The rearrangement links TRBV5-1 to TRBJ2-1, with TRBD2 identical over 8 bases. Germline V CDR1 and CDR2: SGHRS, YFSETQ. There are 16 residues in the CDR3. J lost 7 bases, V lost 0 bases, and 9 bases had no gene match. CDR3 in amino acids: CASSLAVGTSLNEQFF. In DNA form, the CDR3 reads TGCGCCAGCAGCTTGGCTGTCGGGACTAGTCTTAATGAGCAGTTCTTC.

This CDR3 reads CASSLGAGGDRTEAFF. CDR3 DNA: TGTGCCAGCAGTTTAGGGGCAGGGGGCGATAGGACTGAAGCTTTCTTT. This sequence joins TRBV28 and TRBJ1-1; TRBD1 matches at 8 bases. CDR1 MDHEN and CDR2 SYDVKM come from the germline V gene. V was pared by 2 bases and J by 5 bases, with 10 bases of the junction left unmatched. CDR3 size: 16 residues. Looking up the rest from reference TRBV28 and TRBJ1-1 gives the full variable domain: DVKVTQSSRYLVKRTGEKVFLECVQDMDHENMFWYRQDPGLGLRLIYFSYDVKMKEKGDIPEGYSVSREKKERFSLILESASTNQTSMYLCASSLGAGGDRTEAFFGQGTRLTVV.

The chain links TRBV28 to TRBJ1-5, with TRBD1 matching over 7 bases. The J segment lost 1 base and the V segment lost 6 bases, leaving 9 bases of the junction unmatched. The CDR3 has 16 residues. From germline, CDR1 is MDHEN and CDR2 SYDVKM. CDR3 amino acids: CASSGPQGGSNQPQHF. The CDR3 coding sequence is TGTGCCAGCAGCGGGCCTCAGGGGGGCAGCAATCAGCCCCAGCATTTT.

The chain recombines TRBV4-1 with TRBJ2-7, with 8 bases aligning to TRBD2. Germline CDR1 MGHRA, CDR2 YSYEKL. V was pared by 1 base and J by 3 bases, with 8 bases of the junction left unmatched. CDR3 size: 16 residues. Written as DNA, the CDR3 is TGCGCCAGCAGCCAAGGATCAAGCGGGAGTTTCTACGAGCAGTACTTC. Translated, it gives CASSQGSSGSFYEQYF.